These T cell receptor beta chains were read from a single sample in a study of CD8 T cells in Susac syndrome. TCRdb used MiXCR to reprocess the immunoSEQ multiplex PCR reads, holding one entry per CDR3 protein. Here the sample spans around 190,000 distinct CDR3 sequences, 90% to 95% being singletons. The sequenced sample consisted of CD4+ T cells from PBMCs. Source of these receptors: a human donor in good health. The CDR3 runs from the conserved cysteine through the conserved F or W. A D gene is named only where the DNA matches it firmly. Clone size appears in some rows only: once, few, many, or a class for an expanded clone.

J gene: TRBJ1-4
CDR3 length: 16
D gene: .
V gene: TRBV5-1
clone size: .
CDR3 protein: CASSYRGDSTNEKLFF
CDR3 DNA: TGCGCCAGCAGCTATCGCGGGGACTCAACTAATGAAAAACTGTTTTTT

J gene: TRBJ1-1
CDR3 length: 11
D gene: .
V gene: TRBV29-1
clone size: .
CDR3 protein: CSAYRNTEAFF
CDR3 DNA: TGCAGCGCCTATAGGAACACTGAAGCTTTCTTT

J gene: TRBJ2-1
CDR3 length: 17
D gene: TRBD2
V gene: TRBV4-3
clone size: .
CDR3 protein: CASSQEGTSLGGGEQFF
CDR3 DNA: TGCGCCAGCAGCCAAGAGGGGACTAGTCTCGGGGGCGGTGAGCAGTTCTTC

J gene: TRBJ2-5
CDR3 length: 15
D gene: .
V gene: TRBV5-6
clone size: .
CDR3 protein: CASTTVDGSQETQYF
CDR3 DNA: TGTGCCAGCACCACCGTGGACGGCTCTCAAGAGACCCAGTACTTC

J gene: TRBJ2-1
CDR3 length: 15
D gene: TRBD2
V gene: TRBV28
clone size: .
CDR3 protein: CATGLAGGRQNEQFF
CDR3 DNA: TGTGCCACCGGACTAGCGGGAGGGCGTCAGAATGAGCAGTTCTTC

J gene: TRBJ2-2
CDR3 length: 15
D gene: TRBD2
V gene: TRBV2
clone size: once
CDR3 protein: CASSRTSGRTGELFF
CDR3 DNA: TGTGCCAGCAGTCGGACTAGCGGGAGAACCGGGGAGCTGTTTTTT

J gene: TRBJ1-4
CDR3 length: 15
D gene: .
V gene: TRBV9
clone size: .
CDR3 protein: CASSTLGGTNEKLFF
CDR3 DNA: TGTGCCAGCAGCACCCTAGGGGGGACAAATGAAAAACTGTTTTTT

J gene: TRBJ2-7
CDR3 length: 12
D gene: .
V gene: TRBV6-2/TRBV6-3
clone size: once
CDR3 protein: CASRSDQYEQYF
CDR3 DNA: TGTGCCAGCAGATCGGACCAATACGAGCAGTACTTC

J gene: TRBJ1-4
CDR3 length: 11
D gene: .
V gene: TRBV13
clone size: .
CDR3 protein: CASSQVGKLFF
CDR3 DNA: TGTGCCAGCAGTCAGGTTGGAAAACTGTTTTTT

J gene: TRBJ2-1
CDR3 length: 15
D gene: TRBD2
V gene: TRBV5-1
clone size: .
CDR3 protein: CASSSSLAGYNEQFF
CDR3 DNA: TGCGCCAGCAGCTCTTCTTTAGCGGGGTACAATGAGCAGTTCTTC

J gene: TRBJ1-4
CDR3 length: 11
D gene: .
V gene: TRBV29-1
clone size: .
CDR3 protein: CSVESDEKLFF
CDR3 DNA: TGCAGCGTTGAGTCAGATGAAAAACTGTTTTTT

J gene: TRBJ2-3
CDR3 length: 15
D gene: TRBD2
V gene: TRBV5-1
clone size: .
CDR3 protein: CASNRLSGRADTQYF
CDR3 DNA: TGCGCCAGCAACCGGCTGAGCGGGAGGGCAGATACGCAGTATTTT

J gene: TRBJ1-4
CDR3 length: 12
D gene: TRBD1
V gene: TRBV29-1
clone size: .
CDR3 protein: CSVDRGDEKLFF
CDR3 DNA: TGCAGCGTCGACAGGGGGGATGAAAAACTGTTTTTT

J gene: TRBJ2-3
CDR3 length: 11
D gene: .
V gene: TRBV20-1
clone size: .
CDR3 protein: CSAEGADTQYF
CDR3 DNA: TGCAGTGCTGAGGGGGCAGATACGCAGTATTTT

J gene: TRBJ1-6
CDR3 length: 16
D gene: .
V gene: TRBV27
clone size: .
CDR3 protein: CASSLGRGVLGSPLHF
CDR3 DNA: TGTGCCAGCAGTTTGGGGAGAGGGGTCTTGGGTTCACCCCTCCACTTT

J gene: TRBJ1-2
CDR3 length: 11
D gene: .
V gene: TRBV12-3/TRBV12-4
clone size: .
CDR3 protein: CASSQGTGYTF
CDR3 DNA: TGTGCCAGCAGCCAGGGGACTGGCTACACCTTC

J gene: TRBJ1-2
CDR3 length: 15
D gene: .
V gene: TRBV11-2
clone size: .
CDR3 protein: CASSRLRDTNYGYTF
CDR3 DNA: TGTGCCAGCAGCCGTCTCCGGGACACCAACTATGGCTACACCTTC

J gene: TRBJ1-5
CDR3 length: 15
D gene: .
V gene: TRBV12-5
clone size: once
CDR3 protein: CASGSPGNTNQPQHF
CDR3 DNA: TGTGCTAGTGGTTCTCCGGGAAATACTAATCAGCCCCAGCATTTT

J gene: TRBJ1-2
CDR3 length: 13
D gene: TRBD1
V gene: TRBV30
clone size: .
CDR3 protein: CAWSGRQGSGYTF
CDR3 DNA: TGTGCCTGGAGTGGAAGACAGGGATCGGGCTACACCTTC

J gene: TRBJ1-2
CDR3 length: 14
D gene: .
V gene: TRBV4-2
clone size: .
CDR3 protein: CASSQDSDNYGYTF
CDR3 DNA: TGTGCCAGCAGCCAAGATTCCGATAACTATGGCTACACCTTC

J gene: TRBJ2-5
CDR3 length: 13
D gene: .
V gene: TRBV5-1
clone size: .
CDR3 protein: CASSQGWTETQYF
CDR3 DNA: TGCGCCAGCAGCCAGGGATGGACTGAGACCCAGTACTTC

J gene: TRBJ1-1
CDR3 length: 17
D gene: .
V gene: TRBV7-9
clone size: .
CDR3 protein: CASSLAIAVGLNTEAFF
CDR3 DNA: TGTGCCAGCAGCTTAGCCATCGCGGTGGGCCTGAACACTGAAGCTTTCTTT

J gene: TRBJ1-1
CDR3 length: 15
D gene: .
V gene: TRBV12-3/TRBV12-4
clone size: .
CDR3 protein: CASSRPGLTNTEAFF
CDR3 DNA: TGTGCCAGCAGTCGCCCGGGACTCACGAACACTGAAGCTTTCTTT

J gene: TRBJ2-3
CDR3 length: 13
D gene: .
V gene: TRBV19
clone size: .
CDR3 protein: CASSMVKYDTQYF
CDR3 DNA: TGTGCCAGTAGTATGGTGAAGTACGATACGCAGTATTTT

J gene: TRBJ2-1
CDR3 length: 14
D gene: TRBD2
V gene: TRBV30
clone size: .
CDR3 protein: CAWKAAGGRNEQFF
CDR3 DNA: TGTGCCTGGAAGGCTGCGGGAGGGCGGAATGAGCAGTTCTTC

J gene: TRBJ1-2
CDR3 length: 13
D gene: .
V gene: TRBV28
clone size: .
CDR3 protein: CASRRAGGGGYTF
CDR3 DNA: TGTGCCAGCAGAAGGGCGGGGGGCGGAGGCTACACCTTC

J gene: TRBJ2-2
CDR3 length: 16
D gene: TRBD1
V gene: TRBV4-3
clone size: .
CDR3 protein: CASSQVTGANTGELFF
CDR3 DNA: TGCGCCAGCAGCCAAGTAACAGGGGCGAACACCGGGGAGCTGTTTTTT

J gene: TRBJ2-1
CDR3 length: 14
D gene: .
V gene: TRBV27
clone size: .
CDR3 protein: CASSLRLSRNEQFF
CDR3 DNA: TGTGCCAGCAGTTTACGACTCTCACGCAATGAGCAGTTCTTC

J gene: TRBJ2-4
CDR3 length: 18
D gene: .
V gene: TRBV4-1
clone size: .
CDR3 protein: CASSRGASLDWAKNIQYF
CDR3 DNA: TGCGCCAGCAGCAGGGGGGCTAGCCTGGACTGGGCCAAAAACATTCAGTACTTC

J gene: TRBJ1-2
CDR3 length: 17
D gene: TRBD1
V gene: TRBV23-1
clone size: .
CDR3 protein: CASSQQAGTGGRYGYTF
CDR3 DNA: TGCGCCAGCAGTCAACAGGCCGGGACAGGGGGCCGTTATGGCTACACCTTC